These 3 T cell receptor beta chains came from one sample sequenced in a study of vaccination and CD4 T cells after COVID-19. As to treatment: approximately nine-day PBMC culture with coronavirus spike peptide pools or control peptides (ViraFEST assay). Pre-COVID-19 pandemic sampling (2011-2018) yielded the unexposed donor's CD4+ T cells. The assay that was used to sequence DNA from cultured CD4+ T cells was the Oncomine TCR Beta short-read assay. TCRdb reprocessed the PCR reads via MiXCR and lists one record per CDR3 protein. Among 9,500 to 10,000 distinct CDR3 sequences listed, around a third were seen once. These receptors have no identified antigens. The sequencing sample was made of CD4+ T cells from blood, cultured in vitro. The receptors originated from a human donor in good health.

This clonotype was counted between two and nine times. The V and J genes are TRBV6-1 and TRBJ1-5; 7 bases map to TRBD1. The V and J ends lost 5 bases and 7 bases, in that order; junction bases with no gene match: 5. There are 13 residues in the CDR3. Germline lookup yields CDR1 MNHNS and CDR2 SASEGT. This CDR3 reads CASSLRGQQPQHF. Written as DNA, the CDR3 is TGTGCCAGCAGTCTCCGGGGACAGCAGCCCCAGCATTTT.

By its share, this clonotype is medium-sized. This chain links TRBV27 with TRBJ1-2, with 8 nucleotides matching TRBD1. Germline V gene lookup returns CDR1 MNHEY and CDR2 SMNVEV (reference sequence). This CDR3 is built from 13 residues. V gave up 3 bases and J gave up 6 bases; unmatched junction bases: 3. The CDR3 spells CASSLQGADGYTF. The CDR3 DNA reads TGTGCCAGCAGTTTGCAGGGGGCCGATGGCTACACCTTC.

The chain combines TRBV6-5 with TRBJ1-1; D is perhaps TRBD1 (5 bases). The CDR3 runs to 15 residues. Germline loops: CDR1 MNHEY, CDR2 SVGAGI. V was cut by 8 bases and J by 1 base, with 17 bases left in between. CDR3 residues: CASRSQGLKNTEAFF. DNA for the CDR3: TGTGCCAGCCGTTCTCAGGGTTTGAAGAACACTGAAGCTTTCTTT.